One and the same sample provided the 27 T cell receptor beta chains below, sequenced in a study of shared clonotypes between healthy human individuals. Profiling relied on immunoSEQ multiplex PCR, and the TCRdb table lists in-frame clones only, not all of them. Of hundreds of thousands of clones in the sample, about 95% were seen once. Positively selected for CCR7, the CD45RO-negative cells used as naive CD8 cells excluded terminally differentiated effector memory CD45RA+ cells. The material sequenced was naive CD8+ T cells sorted from blood. All receptors come from a woman in her 30s in good health.

The rearrangement uses TRBV11-2 and TRBJ1-5; D is unresolved. Trimming shortened V by 1 base and J by 8 bases, and 9 bases separated the two germline ends. The V gene's germline CDR1 is SGHAT and CDR2 FQNNGV. This CDR3 is 13 amino acids long. As DNA, the CDR3 is TGTGCCAGCAGCTTAGCATACGGGGAGCCCCAGCATTTT. Residues: CASSLAYGEPQHF.

The V gene is TRBV28, the J gene TRBJ2-7; TRBD1 matches 11 bases. Germline CDR1 reads MDHEN; CDR2 reads SYDVKM. After removal of 7 bases from V and 3 bases from J, the junction contained 5 bases not matched to a gene. The CDR3 totals 14 residues. The CDR3, as DNA: TGTGCCAGCACCTCCGGGACAGGGGGCTACGAGCAGTACTTC. Encoded protein: CASTSGTGGYEQYF.

This clone was counted between two and nine times. The V and J genes are TRBV30 and TRBJ1-5; D uncertain. Trimming took 1 base from V and 8 from J, leaving 9 bases between them. The CDR3 has 12 amino acids. Germline CDR1 GTSNPN, CDR2 SVGIG (reference sequence). The CDR3 sequence is CAWSAGSEPQHF. The CDR3 nucleotides are TGTGCCTGGAGTGCTGGTTCGGAGCCCCAGCATTTT.

The chain recombines TRBV5-4 with TRBJ2-7; 9 nucleotides line up with TRBD1. CDR3 length: 14 residues. Germline V gene lookup returns CDR1 SGHNT and CDR2 YYREEE (reference sequence). V was pared by 4 bases and J by 3 bases, with 5 bases of the junction left unmatched. The CDR3 region is CASSVWDRVYEQYF. In DNA form, the CDR3 reads TGTGCCAGCAGCGTTTGGGACAGGGTCTACGAGCAGTACTTC.

This clone was counted once. The chain employs TRBV6-5 and TRBJ2-5; D unresolved. The V end was cut by 7 bases, the J end by 0 bases, with 12 bases between. Germline CDR1 and CDR2: MNHEY and SVGAGI. The CDR3 extends over 14 amino acids. The CDR3 loop reads CASTLATDQETQYF. CDR3 DNA: TGTGCCAGCACCCTCGCGACGGACCAAGAGACCCAGTACTTC.

The chain carries TRBV5-8 and TRBJ2-2; 10 nucleotides match TRBD2. The CDR3 is made up of 20 amino acids. The V gene end was trimmed by 2 bases and the J gene end by 0 bases; junction bases not matched to a gene: 13. The germline V gene has CDR1 SGHTS and CDR2 YDEGEE. CDR3 bases: TGTGCCAGCAGCTTTAAAGGGCTAGCGGGAGACGAGCCGAACACCGGGGAGCTGTTTTTT. Encoded protein: CASSFKGLAGDEPNTGELFF.

The gene calls are TRBV7-9 and TRBJ1-1, with D tentatively TRBD1 (5 bases). The germline V and J ends were trimmed by 3 bases and 5 bases, with 10 bases remaining between them. CDR1 and CDR2 from the germline V gene are SEHNR and FQNEAQ (reference sequence). CDR3 size: 13 residues. This chain's CDR3 is CASSLGDWTEAFF. The CDR3 coding sequence is TGTGCCAGCAGCTTGGGGGATTGGACTGAAGCTTTCTTT. Looking up the rest from reference TRBV7-9 and TRBJ1-1 gives the full variable domain: DTGVSQNPRHKITKRGQNVTFRCDPISEHNRLYWYRQTLGQGPEFLTYFQNEAQLEKSRLLSDRFSAERPKGSFSTLEIQRTEQGDSAMYLCASSLGDWTEAFFGQGTRLTVV.

Concerning this clone itself: The junction differs from germline at one of its ends, possibly a read error. CDR3 DNA: TGTGCCAGCAGTTACGGGACTAGTGCAATCTTC. It encodes CASSYGTSAIF. The chain is built from TRBV28 and TRBJ2-1; 8 nucleotides align to TRBD2. CDR1 is MDHEN and CDR2 is SYDVKM in the germline V gene. There are 11 residues in the CDR3. The variable domain in full, with the rest retrieved from reference TRBV28 and TRBJ2-1, is DVKVTQSSRYLVKRTGEKVFLECVQDMDHENMFWYRQDPGLGLRLIYFSYDVKMKEKGDIPEGYSVSREKKERFSLILESASTNQTSMYLCASSYGTSAIFGPGTRLTVL.

The rearrangement links TRBV6-1 to TRBJ2-1; weak D call: TRBD2 (6 bases). The germline V gene has CDR1 MNHNS and CDR2 SASEGT. CDR3 length: 18 residues. Trimming removed 2 bases from V and 5 bases from J, with 22 bases in between. The CDR3 spells CASSESLPGVLPHNEQFF. The CDR3 region has the DNA TGTGCCAGCAGTGAAAGCCTCCCGGGAGTACTACCCCACAATGAGCAGTTCTTC.

Points on this clone: Other nucleotide sequences in the sample specify the same CDR3. V usage is TRBV5-4 and J usage is TRBJ2-1; D remains ambiguous. Germline V CDR1 and CDR2: SGHNT, YYREEE (reference sequence). This CDR3 comprises 12 residues. The V end was cut by 0 bases, the J end by 7 bases, with 5 bases between. Written as DNA, the CDR3 is TGTGCCAGCAGCTTGGCTGGTAATGAGCAGTTCTTC. Encoded protein: CASSLAGNEQFF.

The gene calls are TRBV4-1 and TRBJ1-5, with D possibly being TRBD1 (6 bases). V lost 6 bases and J 5 bases, leaving 14 bases between the germline ends. Germline values: CDR1 MGHRA, CDR2 YSYEKL. This CDR3 comprises 14 residues. The DNA of the CDR3 is TGCGCCAGCAGTCCTAACAGGGTCGATCAGCCCCAGCATTTT. Its protein is CASSPNRVDQPQHF.

V gene TRBV7-8 combines with J gene TRBJ2-1, with 9 nucleotides matching TRBD2. V trimming: 1 base; J trimming: 1 base; junction bases outside the gene matches: 14. The CDR3 is 20 amino acids. Germline V lookup: CDR1 SGHVS, CDR2 FQNEAQ. CDR3 amino acids: CASSLDPPWREGLSYNEQFF. In DNA, the CDR3 is TGTGCCAGCAGCTTAGACCCCCCGTGGCGGGAGGGCCTTTCCTACAATGAGCAGTTCTTC.

The rearrangement links TRBV29-1 to TRBJ2-5; TRBD1 aligns across 8 bases. The closer fit of TRBJ2-7 to the DNA end suggests the J call may be wrong. This CDR3 has 14 amino acids. The germline CDR1 and CDR2 sequences are SQVTM and ANQGSEA. The DNA of the CDR3 is TGCAGCGCGTGGGGGCGGACAGGGACGGACGAGCAGTACTTC. It codes for CSAWGRTGTDEQYF.

The chain combines TRBV7-9 with TRBJ2-7; 9 bases are shared with TRBD2. V dropped 0 bases and J dropped 4; count of bases not matched to a gene: 4. This CDR3 spans 15 amino acids. Germline-derived CDR1 and CDR2 are SEHNR and FQNEAQ (reference sequence). The CDR3 region has the DNA TGTGCCAGCAGCTTAGCTAGCGGGAGTATTTACGAGCAGTACTTC. Its protein product is CASSLASGSIYEQYF. Full variable domain (missing parts from reference TRBV7-9 and TRBJ2-7): DTGVSQNPRHKITKRGQNVTFRCDPISEHNRLYWYRQTLGQGPEFLTYFQNEAQLEKSRLLSDRFSAERPKGSFSTLEIQRTEQGDSAMYLCASSLASGSIYEQYFGPGTRLTVT.

V and J are TRBV27 and TRBJ2-1; perhaps TRBD2 as D (7 bases). Germline lookup yields CDR1 MNHEY and CDR2 SMNVEV (reference sequence). The V end was cut by 7 bases, the J end by 7 bases, with 17 bases between. The CDR3 consists of 14 residues. The CDR3 is CASNQGGRVNEQFF. The CDR3 DNA sequence: TGTGCCAGCAACCAAGGGGGGAGGGTGAATGAGCAGTTCTTC.

The chain links TRBV2 to TRBJ2-2, with 9 bases aligning to TRBD2. There are 19 residues in the CDR3. After removal of 4 bases from V and 7 bases from J, the junction contained 19 bases not matched to a gene. Germline CDR1 and CDR2: SNHLY and FYNNEI. The CDR3, as DNA: TGTGCCAGCAGTGGCCATCTAGCGGGGACCCCCTCAAACCACGGGGAGCTGTTTTTT. Residues: CASSGHLAGTPSNHGELFF.

This chain uses TRBV5-1 with TRBJ2-1, with D possibly matching TRBD1 (6 bases). The germline V gene has CDR1 SGHRS and CDR2 YFSETQ. V was trimmed by 0 bases and J by 8 bases, leaving 15 bases between them. CDR3 size: 15 residues. CDR3 sequence (DNA): TGCGCCAGCAGCTTGGCAGGAAGGGGGACGGATGAGCAGTTCTTC. Translating it yields CASSLAGRGTDEQFF. The entire variable domain, with the rest obtained from reference TRBV5-1 and TRBJ2-1, is as follows: KAGVTQTPRYLIKTRGQQVTLSCSPISGHRSVSWYQQTPGQGLQFLFEYFSETQRNKGNFPGRFSGRQFSNSRSEMNVSTLELGDSALYLCASSLAGRGTDEQFFGPGTRLTVL.

This sequence joins TRBV28 and TRBJ2-1; the match to TRBD2 covers 12 bases. The V segment lost 4 bases and the J segment 9 bases; nucleotides outside the gene matches: 7. Germline lookup yields CDR1 MDHEN and CDR2 SYDVKM. This CDR3 spans 15 amino acids. CDR3 region: CASSSRLAGVGEQFF. Here the CDR3 DNA reads TGTGCCAGCAGTTCCAGACTAGCGGGAGTAGGTGAGCAGTTCTTC.

The V call is TRBV6-5, the J call TRBJ2-5; possible D gene TRBD1, 6 bases. V was trimmed by 2 bases and J by 5 bases, leaving 18 bases between them. The CDR3 has 16 residues. The germline V gene encodes CDR1 MNHEY and CDR2 SVGAGI. This CDR3 is CASSYVRQGMEETQYF. CDR3 DNA sequence: TGTGCCAGCAGTTACGTAAGGCAGGGGATGGAGGAGACCCAGTACTTC.

This clone has a single count. The chain recombines TRBV5-1 with TRBJ2-1, with D possibly being TRBD1 (5 bases). The CDR3 runs 12 residues. Germline assignment: CDR1 SGHRS and CDR2 YFSETQ. The V end lost 0 bases, the J end lost 10 bases, and 8 bases lay between the germline ends. The DNA for the CDR3 is TGCGCCAGCAGCTTGGGCAGGGTCGAGCAGTTCTTC. Its translation is CASSLGRVEQFF.

The gene calls are TRBV27 and TRBJ2-2, with TRBD1 matching over 11 bases. The CDR3 consists of 15 residues. Looked up from germline, CDR1 is MNHEY and CDR2 is SMNVEV (reference sequence). With 4 bases clipped from V and 6 bases from J, the junction kept 4 bases outside the gene matches. This CDR3 reads CASSWTGGAPGELFF. CDR3 sequence (DNA): TGTGCCAGCAGTTGGACAGGGGGCGCCCCCGGGGAGCTGTTTTTT.

This clone has just a few counts. The V and J genes are TRBV28 and TRBJ2-2; the D is unclear. The CDR3 length is 12 residues. Germline loops: CDR1 MDHEN, CDR2 SYDVKM. V lost 5 bases to trimming and J lost 6 bases, with 7 bases between them. CDR3 nucleotides: TGTGCCAGCAGTCCCCCGTCCGGGGAGCTGTTTTTT. Its translation is CASSPPSGELFF.

This clone was found once. Relative to the germline gene, one junction end is altered; a read error may explain this. The rearrangement uses TRBV14 and TRBJ1-1; D not certain. The CDR3 is made up of 13 amino acids. Germline V gene lookup returns CDR1 SGHDN and CDR2 FVKESK. The CDR3 DNA reads as TGTGCCAGCAGCCAAGGGGTGAGGACTGATGCTTTCTTT. Its translation: CASSQGVRTDAFF. Together with reference TRBV14 and TRBJ1-1, the CDR3 gives the full variable domain: EAGVTQFPSHSVIEKGQTVTLRCDPISGHDNLYWYRRVMGKEIKFLLHFVKESKQDESGMPNNRFLAERTGGTYSTLKVQPAELEDSGVYFCASSQGVRTDAFFGQGTRLTVV.

V gene TRBV2 combines with J gene TRBJ2-7, with D unclear. The CDR3 sequence is 14 residues long. V lost 3 bases and J lost 0, with 9 bases in between. CDR1 and CDR2 (germline): SNHLY, FYNNEI. CDR3 amino acids: CASSDRFSSYEQYF. In nucleotides, the CDR3 is TGTGCCAGCAGTGACAGGTTCAGCTCCTACGAGCAGTACTTC.

Worth noting for this clone: Other DNA sequences in this sample translate to the same CDR3. The chain couples TRBV7-9 to TRBJ1-1; D remains ambiguous. The CDR3 totals 11 residues. Germline values: CDR1 SEHNR, CDR2 FQNEAQ (reference sequence). V lost 0 bases and J 6 bases, leaving 2 bases between the germline ends. Here the CDR3 DNA reads TGTGCCAGCAGCTTAGCCCCTGAAGCTTTCTTT. Amino acid sequence: CASSLAPEAFF.

The V gene is TRBV28, the J gene TRBJ2-7; D uncertain. V lost 6 bases, J lost 0 bases, and 9 bases lay in between. The germline V gene encodes CDR1 MDHEN and CDR2 SYDVKM. The CDR3 runs to 13 residues. The CDR3 sequence is CASRSVSSYEQYF. CDR3 coding DNA: TGTGCCAGCAGATCCGTGAGCTCCTACGAGCAGTACTTC.

The chain employs TRBV27 and TRBJ2-3, with D perhaps matching TRBD2 (6 bases). From germline, CDR1 is MNHEY and CDR2 SMNVEV (reference sequence). Trimming cost V 5 bases and J 4 bases, with 16 bases left between them. The CDR3 length is 15 residues. For the CDR3, the DNA is TGTGCCAGCAGTCCCGGGACTCGCCAGTCAGATACGCAGTATTTT. Translated: CASSPGTRQSDTQYF.